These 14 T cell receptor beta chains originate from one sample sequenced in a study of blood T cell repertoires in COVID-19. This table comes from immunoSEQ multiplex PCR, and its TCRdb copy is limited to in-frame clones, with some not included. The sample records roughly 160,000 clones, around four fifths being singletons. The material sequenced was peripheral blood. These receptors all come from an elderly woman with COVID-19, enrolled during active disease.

The CDR3 loop is CASTKQASNTGELFF. CDR3 nucleotides: TGCGCCAGCACCAAACAGGCTTCGAACACCGGGGAGCTGTTTTTT. The chain uses TRBV5-1 and TRBJ2-2; D might be TRBD1 (5 bases). The germline CDR1 and CDR2 sequences are SGHRS and YFSETQ. The CDR3 has 15 amino acids. The V end lost 6 bases, the J end lost 0 bases, and 12 bases lay between the germline ends.

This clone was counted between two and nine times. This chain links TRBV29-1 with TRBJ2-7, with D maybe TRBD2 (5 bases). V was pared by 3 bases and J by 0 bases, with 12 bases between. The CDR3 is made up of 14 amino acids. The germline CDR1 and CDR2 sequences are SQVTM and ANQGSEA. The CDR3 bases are TGCAGCGTTGAGAGCGGATTGAGCTCCTACGAGCAGTACTTC. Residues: CSVESGLSSYEQYF.

CDR3 DNA: TGTGCCAGCCTAGAGAGGGTCGGAGATACGCAGTATTTT. Translation: CASLERVGDTQYF. The V and J genes are TRBV28 and TRBJ2-3; the D gene is possibly TRBD2 (5 bases). Germline CDR1 reads MDHEN; CDR2 reads SYDVKM. The CDR3 length is 13 residues. V lost 8 bases and J lost 5, with 14 bases in between.

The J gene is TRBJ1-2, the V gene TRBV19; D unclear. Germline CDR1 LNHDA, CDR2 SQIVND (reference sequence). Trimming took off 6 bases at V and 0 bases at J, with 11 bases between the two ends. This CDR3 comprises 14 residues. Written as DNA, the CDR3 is TGTGCCAGTAGACCTCCCGGGACTAACTATGGCTACACCTTC. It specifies CASRPPGTNYGYTF.

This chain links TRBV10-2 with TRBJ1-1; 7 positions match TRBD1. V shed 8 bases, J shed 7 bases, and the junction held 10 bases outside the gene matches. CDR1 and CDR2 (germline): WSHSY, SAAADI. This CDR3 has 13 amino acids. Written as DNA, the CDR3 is TGCGCCAGCGGACCGACAGGGCGGGATGAAGCTTTCTTT. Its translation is CASGPTGRDEAFF.

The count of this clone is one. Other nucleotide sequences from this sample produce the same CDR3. Here the CDR3 reads CSVGSRSTEAFF. CDR3 in DNA: TGCAGCGTTGGGTCTCGGAGCACTGAAGCTTTCTTT. The V call is TRBV29-1, the J call TRBJ1-1, with D unclear. Germline V gene data show CDR1 as SQVTM and CDR2 as ANQGSEA. V lost 4 bases and J lost 4, with 10 bases in between. The CDR3 extends over 12 amino acids.

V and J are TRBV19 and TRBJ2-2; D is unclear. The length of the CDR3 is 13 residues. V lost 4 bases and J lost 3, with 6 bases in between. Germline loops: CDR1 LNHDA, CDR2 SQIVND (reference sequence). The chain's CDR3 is CASSTTYTGELFF. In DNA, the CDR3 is TGTGCCAGTAGTACCACATACACCGGGGAGCTGTTTTTT.

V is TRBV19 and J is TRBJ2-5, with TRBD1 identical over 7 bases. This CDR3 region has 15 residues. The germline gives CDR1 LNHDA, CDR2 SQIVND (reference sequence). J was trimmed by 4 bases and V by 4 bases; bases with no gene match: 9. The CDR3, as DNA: TGTGCCAGTAGTAGCTCACAGGGGATCGCAGAGACCCAGTACTTC. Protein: CASSSSQGIAETQYF. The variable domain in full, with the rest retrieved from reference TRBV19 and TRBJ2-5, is DGGITQSPKYLFRKEGQNVTLSCEQNLNHDAMYWYRQDPGQGLRLIYYSQIVNDFQKGDIAEGYSVSREKKESFPLTVTSAQKNPTAFYLCASSSSQGIAETQYFGPGTRLLVL.

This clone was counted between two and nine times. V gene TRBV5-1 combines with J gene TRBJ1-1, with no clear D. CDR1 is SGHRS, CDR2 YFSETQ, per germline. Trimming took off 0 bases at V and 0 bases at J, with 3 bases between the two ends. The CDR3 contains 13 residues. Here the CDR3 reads CASSLALNTEAFF. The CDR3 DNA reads TGCGCCAGCAGCTTGGCGTTGAACACTGAAGCTTTCTTT.

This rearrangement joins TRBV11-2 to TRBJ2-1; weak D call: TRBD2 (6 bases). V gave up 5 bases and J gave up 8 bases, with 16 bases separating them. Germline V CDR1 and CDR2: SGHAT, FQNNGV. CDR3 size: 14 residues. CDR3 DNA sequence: TGTGCCAGCAGCAGGACTAATACACCGGATGAGCAGTTCTTC. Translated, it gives CASSRTNTPDEQFF.

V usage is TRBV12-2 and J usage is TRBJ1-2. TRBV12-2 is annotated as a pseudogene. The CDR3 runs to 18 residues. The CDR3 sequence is CASRLIQCAVSIYYGYTF. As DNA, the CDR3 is TGTGCAAGTCGCTTAATTCAATGTGCGGTTTCAATCTACTATGGCTACACCTTC.

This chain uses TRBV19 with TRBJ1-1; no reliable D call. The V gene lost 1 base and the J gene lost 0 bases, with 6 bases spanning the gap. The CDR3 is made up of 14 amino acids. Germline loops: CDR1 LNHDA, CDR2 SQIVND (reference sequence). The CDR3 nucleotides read TGTGCCAGTAGTATAGCGGGGTTGAACACTGAAGCTTTCTTT. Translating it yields CASSIAGLNTEAFF.

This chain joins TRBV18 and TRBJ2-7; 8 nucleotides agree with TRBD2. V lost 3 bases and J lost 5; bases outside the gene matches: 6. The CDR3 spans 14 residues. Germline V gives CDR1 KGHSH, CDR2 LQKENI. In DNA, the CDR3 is TGTGCCAGCTCACCGTCCGGGGGGGATGACGAGCAGTACTTC. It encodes CASSPSGGDDEQYF. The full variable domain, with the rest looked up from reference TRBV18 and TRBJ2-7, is NAGVMQNPRHLVRRRGQEARLRCSPMKGHSHVYWYRQLPEEGLKFMVYLQKENIIDESGMPKERFSAEFPKEGPSILRIQQVVRGDSAAYFCASSPSGGDDEQYFGPGTRLTVT.

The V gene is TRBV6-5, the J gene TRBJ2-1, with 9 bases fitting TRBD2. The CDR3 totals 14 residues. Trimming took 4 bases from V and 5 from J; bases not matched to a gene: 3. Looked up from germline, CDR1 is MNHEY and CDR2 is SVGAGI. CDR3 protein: CASSSSGADNEQFF. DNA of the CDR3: TGTGCCAGCAGTTCTAGCGGGGCGGACAATGAGCAGTTCTTC.